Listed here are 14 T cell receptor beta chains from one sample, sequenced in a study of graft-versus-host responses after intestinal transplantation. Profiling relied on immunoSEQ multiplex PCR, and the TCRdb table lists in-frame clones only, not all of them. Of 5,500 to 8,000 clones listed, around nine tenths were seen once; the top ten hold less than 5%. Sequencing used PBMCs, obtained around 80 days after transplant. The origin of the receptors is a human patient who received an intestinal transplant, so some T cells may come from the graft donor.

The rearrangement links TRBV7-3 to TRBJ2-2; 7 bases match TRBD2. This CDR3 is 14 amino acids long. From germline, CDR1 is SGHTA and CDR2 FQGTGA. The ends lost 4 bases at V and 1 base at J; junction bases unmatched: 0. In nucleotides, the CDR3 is TGTGCCAGCAGCTCGGGGGGGAACACCGGGGAGCTGTTTTTT. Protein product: CASSSGGNTGELFF.

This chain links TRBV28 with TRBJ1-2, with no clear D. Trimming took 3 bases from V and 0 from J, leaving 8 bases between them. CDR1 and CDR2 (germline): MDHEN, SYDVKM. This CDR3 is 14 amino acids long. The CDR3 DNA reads TGTGCCAGCAGTTTCTCAGTACCTAACTATGGCTACACCTTC. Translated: CASSFSVPNYGYTF.

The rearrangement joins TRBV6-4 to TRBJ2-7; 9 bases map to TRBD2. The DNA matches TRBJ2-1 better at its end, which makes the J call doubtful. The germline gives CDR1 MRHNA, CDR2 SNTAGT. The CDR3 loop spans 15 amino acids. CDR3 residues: CASSDSAGGPNEQFF. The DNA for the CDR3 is TGTGCCAGCAGTGACTCCGCGGGAGGGCCGAATGAGCAGTTCTTC.

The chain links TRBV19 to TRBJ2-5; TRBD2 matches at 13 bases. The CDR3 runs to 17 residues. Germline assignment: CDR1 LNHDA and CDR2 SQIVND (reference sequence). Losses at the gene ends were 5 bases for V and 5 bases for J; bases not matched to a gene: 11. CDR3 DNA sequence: TGTGCCAGTAGTCCTAGGACTAGCGGGAGTTTCAAGGAGACCCAGTACTTC. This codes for CASSPRTSGSFKETQYF.

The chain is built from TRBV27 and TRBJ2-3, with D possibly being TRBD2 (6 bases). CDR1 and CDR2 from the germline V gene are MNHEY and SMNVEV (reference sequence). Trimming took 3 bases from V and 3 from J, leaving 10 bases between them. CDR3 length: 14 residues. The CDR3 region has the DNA TGTGCCAGCAGTTTCGGGGGAGAGACAGATACGCAGTATTTT. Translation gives CASSFGGETDTQYF.

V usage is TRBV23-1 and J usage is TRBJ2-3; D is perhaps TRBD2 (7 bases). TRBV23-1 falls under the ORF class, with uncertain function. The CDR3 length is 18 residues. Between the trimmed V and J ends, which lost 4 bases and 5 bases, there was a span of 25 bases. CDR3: CASSRTGRGESFIDTQYF. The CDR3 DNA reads TGCGCCAGCAGTCGAACTGGGAGGGGGGAATCATTTATAGATACGCAGTATTTT.

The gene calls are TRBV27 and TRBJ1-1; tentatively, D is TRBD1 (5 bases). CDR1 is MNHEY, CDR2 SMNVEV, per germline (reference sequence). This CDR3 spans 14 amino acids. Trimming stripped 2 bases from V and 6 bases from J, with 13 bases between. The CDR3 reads CASSLVGGLAEAFF. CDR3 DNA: TGTGCCAGCAGTTTAGTTGGGGGACTGGCTGAAGCTTTCTTT.

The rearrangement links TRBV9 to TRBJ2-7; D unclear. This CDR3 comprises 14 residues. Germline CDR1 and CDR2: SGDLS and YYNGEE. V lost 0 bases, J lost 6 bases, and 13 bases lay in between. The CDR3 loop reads CASSVGSTGAEQYF. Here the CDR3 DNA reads TGTGCCAGCAGCGTAGGATCGACGGGCGCCGAGCAGTACTTC.

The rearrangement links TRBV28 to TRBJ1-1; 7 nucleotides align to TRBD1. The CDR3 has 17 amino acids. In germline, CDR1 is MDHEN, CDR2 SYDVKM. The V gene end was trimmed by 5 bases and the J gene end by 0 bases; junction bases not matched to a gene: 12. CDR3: CASSTLQGQKLNTEAFF. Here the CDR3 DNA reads TGTGCCAGCAGTACCCTGCAGGGACAGAAATTGAACACTGAAGCTTTCTTT.

The chain's CDR3 is CASSLQGDLYEQYF. The CDR3, as DNA: TGCGCCAGCAGCTTGCAGGGGGATCTATACGAGCAGTACTTC. The chain recombines TRBV5-1 with TRBJ2-7, with 7 bases lining up with TRBD1. CDR1 and CDR2 from the germline V gene are SGHRS and YFSETQ. The CDR3 totals 14 residues. The J segment lost 4 bases and the V segment lost 1 base, leaving 5 bases of the junction unmatched.

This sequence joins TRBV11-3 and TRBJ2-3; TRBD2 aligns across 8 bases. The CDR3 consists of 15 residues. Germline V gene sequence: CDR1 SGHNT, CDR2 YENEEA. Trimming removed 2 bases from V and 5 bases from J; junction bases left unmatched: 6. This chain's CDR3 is CASSLRGGFEDTQYF. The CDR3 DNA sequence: TGTGCCAGCAGCTTACGCGGGGGGTTTGAAGATACGCAGTATTTT.

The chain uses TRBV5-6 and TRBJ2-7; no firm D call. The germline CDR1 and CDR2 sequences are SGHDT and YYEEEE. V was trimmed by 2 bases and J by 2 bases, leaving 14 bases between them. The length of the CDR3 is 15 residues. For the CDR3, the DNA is TGTGCCAGCAGCTTTGAAGGATTAGTGACCTACGAGCAGTACGTC. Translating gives CASSFEGLVTYEQYV.

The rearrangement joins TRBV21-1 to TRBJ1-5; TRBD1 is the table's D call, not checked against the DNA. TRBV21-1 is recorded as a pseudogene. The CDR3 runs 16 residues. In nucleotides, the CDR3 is TGTGCCAGTAGACAGGGCCGTACCTATAGCAATCAGCCCCAGCATTTT. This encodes CASRQGRTYSNQPQHF.

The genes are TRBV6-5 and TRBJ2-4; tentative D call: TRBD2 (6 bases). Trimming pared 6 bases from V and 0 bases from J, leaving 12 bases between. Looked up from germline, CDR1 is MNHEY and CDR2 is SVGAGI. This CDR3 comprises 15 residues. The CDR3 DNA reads TGTGCCAGCAGGAACGCGGGACTAGCCAAAAACATTCAGTACTTC. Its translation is CASRNAGLAKNIQYF.